Below are 25 T cell receptor beta chains sequenced from a single sample in a study of Ad26.COV2.S vaccination and SARS-CoV-2 variants. The assay was immunoSEQ multiplex PCR, and TCRdb's table has in-frame clones only and misses some. The data contain about half a million clones, 80% to 90% of them seen just once; the ten biggest clones take up about 1.7%. Treatment here: around 19 received Ad26.COV2.S at low or high dose, single or two shots; roughly five received placebo; per-sample allocation not given. Day 63 after the first vaccine or placebo injection was the time point for sampling. This specimen consisted of peripheral blood, obtained in a trial of Ad26.COV2.S vaccine versus placebo. The source is a person aged 18-60 years who received the Ad26.COV2.S COVID-19 vaccine or a placebo.

The chain employs TRBV6-5 and TRBJ2-3, with D possibly TRBD1 on 6 matching bases. V was shortened by 2 bases and J by 7 bases, with 13 bases between the two germline ends. Germline assignment: CDR1 MNHEY and CDR2 SVGAGI. The CDR3 is 14 residues long. The CDR3 here is CASSYGMDSYTQYF. CDR3 nucleotides: TGTGCCAGCAGTTACGGGATGGACAGCTATACGCAGTATTTT.

About this clone: This specimen includes other DNA sequences encoding the same CDR3. The J gene is TRBJ1-1, the V gene TRBV18; D not resolved. CDR3 length: 12 residues. The germline V gene has CDR1 KGHSH and CDR2 LQKENI. V was shortened by 6 bases and J by 3 bases, with 8 bases between the two germline ends. The DNA for the CDR3 is TGTGCCAGCTCCCCTGGGGACACTGAAGCTTTCTTT. As protein: CASSPGDTEAFF.

The V call is TRBV27, the J call TRBJ2-1, with D perhaps TRBD2 (5 bases). The V end lost 3 bases, the J end lost 2 bases, and 17 bases lay between the germline ends. The CDR3 consists of 17 residues. Germline CDR1 is MNHEY and CDR2 is SMNVEV (reference sequence). CDR3 region: CASSLGLGWRPYNEQFF. The CDR3 region has the DNA TGTGCCAGCAGTTTGGGCCTCGGCTGGAGGCCCTACAATGAGCAGTTCTTC.

The V and J genes are TRBV6-5 and TRBJ2-3; D gene uncertain. Germline V CDR1 and CDR2: MNHEY, SVGAGI. This CDR3 is 14 amino acids long. The V end was cut by 1 base, the J end by 2 bases, with 7 bases between. The CDR3, as DNA: TGTGCCAGCAGTTACTGGGGATTCACAGATACGCAGTATTTT. Protein: CASSYWGFTDTQYF.

The chain uses TRBV9 and TRBJ2-7; 9 bases agree with TRBD1. The germline CDR1 and CDR2 sequences are SGDLS and YYNGEE. The CDR3 contains 16 residues. V lost 0 bases, J lost 0 bases, and 4 bases stayed unmatched. The CDR3 DNA reads TGTGCCAGCAGCGTAGCCGGGACAGGGAGCTCCTACGAGCAGTACTTC. Its protein is CASSVAGTGSSYEQYF.

This sequence joins TRBV19 and TRBJ2-6, with 10 bases matching TRBD1. The CDR3 sequence is 19 residues long. Per germline, CDR1 LNHDA and CDR2 SQIVND (reference sequence). Unmatched junction bases numbered 10, after V lost 5 bases and J lost 0 bases. This CDR3 is CASSHPGQGKISGANVLTF. Written as DNA, the CDR3 is TGTGCCAGTAGTCACCCGGGACAGGGGAAAATCTCTGGGGCCAACGTCCTGACTTTC.

The chain couples TRBV5-1 to TRBJ2-5, with D possibly matching TRBD2 (5 bases). V was trimmed by 3 bases and J by 1 base, leaving 13 bases between them. The CDR3 runs 15 residues. The V gene's germline CDR1 is SGHRS and CDR2 YFSETQ. CDR3 sequence: CASSSSGLIQETQYF. In DNA, the CDR3 is TGCGCCAGCAGCTCCTCAGGACTTATCCAAGAGACCCAGTACTTC.

This clone was counted once. The J gene is TRBJ1-1, the V gene TRBV19; 8 bases are a match to TRBD1. Germline V lookup: CDR1 LNHDA, CDR2 SQIVND (reference sequence). V trimming: 3 bases; J trimming: 4 bases; junction bases outside the gene matches: 7. The CDR3 spans 15 residues. DNA for the CDR3: TGTGCCAGTAGTATCTCAAACAGGGGGGGCACTGAAGCTTTCTTT. Translation gives CASSISNRGGTEAFF.

This sequence joins TRBV28 and TRBJ1-5; D is uncertain. V was clipped by 5 bases and J by 3 bases, with 11 bases between them. Germline CDR1 MDHEN, CDR2 SYDVKM. This CDR3 contains 14 residues. The CDR3 bases are TGTGCCAGCAGTGGTGTAGTGAACAATCAGCCCCAGCATTTT. This translates into CASSGVVNNQPQHF.

The V and J genes are TRBV7-9 and TRBJ2-2; 7 bases are shared with TRBD1. This CDR3 comprises 15 residues. V gave up 6 bases and J gave up 7 bases; unmatched junction bases: 11. Germline V gives CDR1 SEHNR, CDR2 FQNEAQ (reference sequence). CDR3 sequence (DNA): TGTGCCAGCAGTCCCGACAGGGAAACTAACGGGGAGCTGTTTTTT. Its translation is CASSPDRETNGELFF.

The chain employs TRBV11-2 and TRBJ1-1, with D tentatively TRBD1 (5 bases). V shed 1 base and J shed 6 bases, with 12 bases lying between them. CDR1 is SGHAT and CDR2 is FQNNGV in the germline V gene. This CDR3 has 14 amino acids. The CDR3 reads CASSLVWGGSEAFF. In DNA form, the CDR3 reads TGTGCCAGCAGCTTAGTTTGGGGCGGTTCTGAAGCTTTCTTT.

The CDR3 nucleotides read TGTGCCAGCAGCCAGACAGGGGGATATGAAAAACTGTTTTTT. It codes for CASSQTGGYEKLFF. This chain links TRBV7-9 with TRBJ1-4, with 9 bases aligning to TRBD1. The J segment lost 6 bases and the V segment lost 5 bases, leaving 4 bases of the junction unmatched. Germline CDR1 reads SEHNR; CDR2 reads FQNEAQ (reference sequence). The CDR3 contains 14 residues.

This clone was recorded once. The chain is built from TRBV4-3 and TRBJ1-2; 7 bases fit TRBD1. J gave up 4 bases and V 4 bases, and 0 bases lay outside the gene matches. This CDR3 spans 12 amino acids. Germline assignment: CDR1 LGHNA and CDR2 YSLEER. As DNA, the CDR3 is TGCGCCAGCAGCCGACAGGGCTATGGCTACACCTTC. It codes for CASSRQGYGYTF.

J is TRBJ2-7 and V is TRBV15; 11 nucleotides align to TRBD2. Germline V gives CDR1 LNHNV, CDR2 YYDKDF (reference sequence). The CDR3 loop spans 17 amino acids. With V trimmed by 1 base and J by 4 bases, 9 bases remained unmatched. In nucleotides, the CDR3 is TGTGCCACCAGCAGAGGTTTAGCGGGGGGGACTACGTACGAGCAGTACTTC. It encodes CATSRGLAGGTTYEQYF.

The chain is built from TRBV6-2 or TRBV6-3 and TRBJ1-2, with D uncertain. The germline V gene has CDR1 MNHEY and CDR2 SVGEGT. The CDR3 consists of 14 residues. The germline V and J ends were trimmed by 6 bases and 6 bases, with 17 bases remaining between them. CDR3: CASRPSEVGHGYTF. The CDR3 DNA reads TGTGCCAGCAGACCTTCGGAAGTAGGGCATGGCTACACCTTC.

The V gene is TRBV9, the J gene TRBJ1-2, with TRBD1 identical over 8 bases. The V and J ends lost 5 bases and 5 bases, in that order; junction bases with no gene match: 11. Germline-derived CDR1 and CDR2 are SGDLS and YYNGEE. The CDR3 sequence is 15 residues long. CDR3 amino acids: CASSQTSGGAYGYTF. CDR3 coding DNA: TGTGCCAGCAGTCAAACCTCAGGGGGCGCTTATGGCTACACCTTC. The full variable domain, its missing parts supplied by reference TRBV9 and TRBJ1-2, is DSGVTQTPKHLITATGQRVTLRCSPRSGDLSVYWYQQSLDQGLQFLIQYYNGEERAKGNILERFSAQQFPDLHSELNLSSLELGDSALYFCASSQTSGGAYGYTFGSGTRLTVV.

The chain employs TRBV7-9 and TRBJ1-3; TRBD1 might be the D (5 bases). There are 15 residues in the CDR3. V was pared by 1 base and J by 1 base, with 8 bases between. Germline CDR1 reads SEHNR; CDR2 reads FQNEAQ (reference sequence). This CDR3 is CASSLVGGSGNTIYF. In DNA form, the CDR3 reads TGTGCCAGCAGCTTAGTGGGGGGATCTGGAAACACCATATATTTT.

The rearrangement uses TRBV19 and TRBJ1-5; D gene uncertain. The V and J ends lost 5 bases and 0 bases respectively, with 11 bases between them. The CDR3 runs to 15 residues. Germline V gene lookup returns CDR1 LNHDA and CDR2 SQIVND (reference sequence). The CDR3 DNA reads TGTGCCAGTAGTGAAGACGGTTATAGCAATCAGCCCCAGCATTTT. Translated: CASSEDGYSNQPQHF. Together with reference TRBV19 and TRBJ1-5, the CDR3 gives the full variable domain: DGGITQSPKYLFRKEGQNVTLSCEQNLNHDAMYWYRQDPGQGLRLIYYSQIVNDFQKGDIAEGYSVSREKKESFPLTVTSAQKNPTAFYLCASSEDGYSNQPQHFGDGTRLSIL.

The chain carries TRBV15 and TRBJ2-1, with 7 positions matching TRBD1. The CDR3 consists of 16 residues. The V gene's germline CDR1 is LNHNV and CDR2 YYDKDF (reference sequence). Trimming at V came to 3 bases and at J to 2 bases, leaving 7 bases not matched to a gene. CDR3 nucleotides: TGTGCCACCAGCAGGACTCAGGGGGTAACCTACAATGAGCAGTTCTTC. This encodes CATSRTQGVTYNEQFF.

The CDR3 loop is CASSPLGSSYEQYF. CDR3 nucleotide sequence: TGTGCCAGCTCACCGTTAGGCAGCTCCTACGAGCAGTACTTC. The chain uses TRBV18 and TRBJ2-7; D gene ambiguous. This CDR3 comprises 14 residues. V lost 3 bases, J lost 0 bases, and 9 bases lay in between. Looked up from germline, CDR1 is KGHSH and CDR2 is LQKENI.

This chain links TRBV18 with TRBJ1-1; D remains unclear. CDR3 length: 11 amino acids. Trimming pared 3 bases from V and 9 bases from J, leaving 8 bases between. CDR1 and CDR2 from the germline V gene are KGHSH and LQKENI. The CDR3 DNA is TGTGCCAGCTCACCGGGAACCCAAGCTTTCTTT. This sequence encodes CASSPGTQAFF.

This clone appeared a few times. The CDR3 sequence: CASSRDRGSYNEQFF. The DNA for the CDR3 is TGTGCCAGCAGCCGTGACAGGGGTTCCTACAATGAGCAGTTCTTC. The rearrangement links TRBV5-4 to TRBJ2-1; 8 positions match TRBD1. V was pared by 4 bases and J by 1 base, with 4 bases of the junction left unmatched. The germline gives CDR1 SGHNT, CDR2 YYREEE (reference sequence). The CDR3 totals 15 residues. The entire variable domain, with the rest obtained from reference TRBV5-4 and TRBJ2-1, is as follows: ETGVTQSPTHLIKTRGQQVTLRCSSQSGHNTVSWYQQALGQGPQFIFQYYREEENGRGNFPPRFSGLQFPNYSSELNVNALELDDSALYLCASSRDRGSYNEQFFGPGTRLTVL.

This chain uses TRBV7-3 with TRBJ1-6, with D perhaps TRBD1 (6 bases). Germline V lookup: CDR1 SGHTA, CDR2 FQGTGA. The CDR3 length is 15 residues. The V and J ends lost 5 bases and 6 bases respectively, with 14 bases between them. The DNA for the CDR3 is TGTGCCAGCAGCCCGGAGGACAGACCTAATTCACCCCTCCACTTT. It translates to CASSPEDRPNSPLHF.

The chain recombines TRBV5-6 with TRBJ2-1, with TRBD1 matching over 11 bases. Trimming at V came to 4 bases and at J to 10 bases, leaving 4 bases not matched to a gene. Germline values: CDR1 SGHDT, CDR2 YYEEEE. CDR3 size: 13 residues. Written as DNA, the CDR3 is TGTGCCAGCAGCCCGGACAGGGGGCAAGAGCAGTTCTTC. The encoded protein is CASSPDRGQEQFF.

CDR3 coding DNA: TGTGCCAGCCTGGGGGGGGCCTACGAGCAGTACTTC. Translated, it gives CASLGGAYEQYF. The J gene is TRBJ2-7, the V gene TRBV2; 7 nucleotides line up with TRBD2. V was clipped by 8 bases and J by 2 bases; unmatched bases: 3. Germline CDR1 reads SNHLY; CDR2 reads FYNNEI. CDR3 length: 12 residues.